Listed below are T cell receptor beta chains from one sample, sequenced in a study of T cells after yellow fever vaccination. One entry per CDR3 protein results from TCRdb running MiXCR on the 5' RACE reads. The table records around 330,000 distinct CDR3 sequences, around 4% of them present only once. The material was PBMCs, obtained on the day of the yellow fever booster vaccination. These receptors were taken from a man between 18 and 29 years old who received the YFV17D yellow fever vaccine. CDR3s include the opening cysteine and the closing phenylalanine or tryptophan. A D gene is named only where the DNA matches it firmly. Expanded clones get a size class; other rows say once, few or many, or leave the size out.

TRBV7-9	many	TRBD1	TRBJ1-5	CASSPRQGPNQPQHF	TGTGCCAGCAGCCCCCGACAGGGACCCAATCAGCCCCAGCATTTT
TRBV19	-	-	TRBJ1-5	CASSKVGFNQPQHF	TGTGCCAGTAGTAAAGTGGGGTTTAATCAGCCCCAGCATTTT
TRBV4-3	many	-	TRBJ1-4	CASSQTGSTNEKLFF	TGCGCCAGCAGCCAGACAGGATCAACTAATGAAAAACTGTTTTTT
TRBV5-1	many	TRBD1	TRBJ2-1	CASSLRQGSYNEQFF	TGCGCCAGCAGCTTGCGACAGGGCTCCTACAATGAGCAGTTCTTC
TRBV19	-	-	TRBJ2-2	CASRVYLTRETGELFF	TGTGCCAGTAGAGTTTATCTTACCCGGGAAACCGGGGAGCTGTTTTTT
TRBV5-1	-	-	TRBJ1-1	CASSLEGGDGTEAFF	TGCGCCAGCAGCTTGGAAGGGGGGGACGGAACTGAAGCTTTCTTT
TRBV10-3	many	-	TRBJ2-5	CAISRQGPQETQYF	TGTGCCATCAGTCGGCAGGGGCCCCAAGAGACCCAGTACTTC
TRBV10-3	-	TRBD1	TRBJ2-7	CAISGRGGRSSEQYF	TGTGCCATCAGTGGTAGAGGGGGCCGTAGTAGCGAGCAGTACTTC
TRBV4-3	-	TRBD1	TRBJ1-4	CASSQGGQGIRKLFF	TGCGCCAGCAGCCAAGGGGGACAGGGGATTCGAAAACTGTTTTTT
TRBV5-1	-	-	TRBJ1-2	CASSLATLSGYTF	TGCGCCAGCAGCTTGGCCACTCTGAGTGGCTACACCTTC
TRBV12-3/TRBV12-4	few	-	TRBJ2-5	CASSLGVHPQETQYF	TGTGCCAGCAGTTTAGGGGTTCATCCCCAAGAGACCCAGTACTTC
TRBV5-1	many	TRBD1	TRBJ1-1	CASSLGQGHTEAFF	TGCGCCAGCAGCCTGGGACAGGGGCACACTGAAGCTTTCTTT
TRBV5-5	-	-	TRBJ2-5	CASSGLGDKRETQYF	TGTGCCAGCAGCGGACTTGGAGACAAACGGGAGACCCAGTACTTC
TRBV19	-	TRBD1	TRBJ1-2	CASSIGGQGTYGYTF	TGTGCCAGTAGTATCGGCGGACAGGGAACCTATGGCTACACCTTC
TRBV5-1	-	-	TRBJ1-2	CASSLGYTANYGYTF	TGCGCCAGCAGCTTGGGTTACACAGCCAACTATGGCTACACCTTC
TRBV7-2	many	-	TRBJ2-7	CASSLAAGAGYEQYF	TGTGCCAGCAGCTTAGCGGCAGGGGCGGGCTACGAGCAGTACTTC
TRBV7-2	-	-	TRBJ2-7	CASSLGWTAYEQYF	TGTGCCAGCAGCTTAGGGTGGACAGCGTACGAGCAGTACTTC
TRBV4-3	many	-	TRBJ1-5	CASSQALGGVLGQPQHF	TGCGCCAGCAGCCAAGCCCTGGGCGGGGTTTTAGGTCAGCCCCAGCATTTT
TRBV4-1	many	-	TRBJ2-5	CASSRQDHSETQYF	TGCGCCAGCAGCCGACAGGACCATTCAGAGACCCAGTACTTC
TRBV7-9	-	TRBD1	TRBJ1-5	CASSLGTGGIQPQHF	TGTGCCAGCAGCTTAGGGACAGGGGGCATTCAGCCCCAGCATTTT
TRBV25-1	few	TRBD2	TRBJ2-1	CGAGGFNEQFF	TGTGGTGCGGGGGGATTTAATGAGCAGTTCTTC
TRBV6-2/TRBV6-3	many	-	TRBJ2-1	CASSPQGWDEQFF	TGTGCCAGCAGCCCCCAGGGTTGGGATGAGCAGTTCTTC
TRBV6-1	many	TRBD1	TRBJ1-3	CASSEATTGSGNTIYF	TGTGCCAGCAGTGAAGCCACGACAGGGTCTGGAAACACCATATATTTT
TRBV7-7	-	TRBD2	TRBJ2-5	CASSLVRGEKETQYF	TGTGCCAGCAGCTTAGTTCGGGGGGAAAAAGAGACCCAGTACTTC
TRBV7-9	-	TRBD1	TRBJ1-2	CASSPTQTGNYGYTF	TGTGCCAGCAGCCCAACCCAGACAGGGAACTATGGCTACACCTTC
TRBV12-3/TRBV12-4	many	-	TRBJ2-2	CASRGAGTGELFF	TGTGCCAGTCGGGGCGCCGGGACCGGGGAGCTGTTTTTT
TRBV24-1	many	-	TRBJ2-3	CATSDSGLLDTQYF	TGTGCCACCAGTGATTCCGGGCTCCTTGATACGCAGTATTTT
TRBV4-3	many	-	TRBJ1-6	CASSLVTTDNSPLHF	TGCGCCAGCAGCCTAGTTACGACAGATAATTCACCCCTCCACTTT
TRBV7-2	many	TRBD2	TRBJ2-3	CASSSAPGTSYPADTQYF	TGTGCCAGCAGTTCGGCCCCCGGGACTAGCTACCCAGCAGATACGCAGTATTTT
TRBV12-3/TRBV12-4	-	-	TRBJ1-5	CASSFNSGGFGHQPQHF	TGTGCCAGCAGCTTTAATAGTGGGGGTTTTGGGCATCAGCCCCAGCATTTT
TRBV29-1	many	TRBD1	TRBJ2-7	CSVAGQGGYEQYF	TGCAGCGTAGCCGGACAGGGGGGGTACGAGCAGTACTTC
TRBV4-2	many	TRBD2	TRBJ2-5	CASSQREVTSGGIETQYF	TGTGCCAGCAGCCAGAGGGAGGTAACTAGCGGGGGGATAGAGACCCAGTACTTC
TRBV4-3	many	TRBD1	TRBJ1-2	CASSQDSGTGYGYTF	TGCGCCAGCAGCCAAGATTCCGGGACAGGGTATGGCTACACCTTC
TRBV5-5	many	-	TRBJ2-5	CASSPETETQYF	TGTGCCAGCAGCCCAGAGACAGAGACCCAGTACTTC
TRBV7-9	-	-	TRBJ2-7	CASSRNTGREQYF	TGTGCCAGCAGCCGAAACACAGGCCGCGAGCAGTACTTC
TRBV7-2	many	-	TRBJ2-2	CATQRTQNTGELFF	TGTGCCACCCAACGGACTCAGAACACCGGGGAGCTGTTTTTT
TRBV20-1	-	-	TRBJ1-3	CSAPINPDTIYF	TGCAGTGCTCCGATTAACCCGGACACCATATATTTT
TRBV6-5	-	TRBD1	TRBJ2-7	CASGRQGVSAEQYF	TGTGCCAGCGGTAGACAGGGCGTGTCAGCCGAGCAGTACTTC
TRBV7-9	many	TRBD2	TRBJ2-5	CASSQTSGGQETQYF	TGTGCCAGCAGCCAGACTAGCGGGGGCCAAGAGACCCAGTACTTC
TRBV4-2	many	TRBD2	TRBJ2-1	CASSQDGTSGYNEQFF	TGTGCCAGCAGCCAAGATGGGACTAGCGGCTACAATGAGCAGTTCTTC
TRBV27	few	-	TRBJ1-2	CASSTVGESAYGYTF	TGTGCCAGCAGTACCGTGGGAGAGTCAGCCTATGGCTACACCTTC
TRBV7-9	many	-	TRBJ2-5	CASSLRPRETQYF	TGTGCCAGCAGCTTAAGGCCCCGGGAGACCCAGTACTTC
TRBV4-3	many	-	TRBJ2-1	CASSQEGGYTEQFF	TGCGCCAGCAGCCAAGAAGGCGGGTACACTGAGCAGTTCTTC
TRBV7-7	few	TRBD1	TRBJ2-3	CASSDTGGGTDTQYF	TGTGCTAGCAGCGACACAGGGGGAGGCACAGATACGCAGTATTTT
TRBV15	few	TRBD1	TRBJ1-2	CATSRSGTGPTYGYTF	TGTGCCACCAGCAGATCAGGGACAGGTCCTACCTATGGCTACACCTTC
TRBV25-1	few	-	TRBJ2-5	CASSEGRTIETQYF	TGTGCCAGCAGTGAAGGACGTACAATAGAGACCCAGTACTTC
TRBV12-3/TRBV12-4	-	-	TRBJ1-5	CASSPNLGQPQHF	TGTGCCAGCAGTCCTAATTTGGGGCAGCCCCAGCATTTT
TRBV2	few	-	TRBJ1-1	CASRGRTEAFF	TGTGCCAGCAGGGGTCGAACTGAAGCTTTCTTT
TRBV3-1	few	-	TRBJ2-5	CASSQERPSFRETQYF	TGTGCCAGCAGCCAAGAAAGGCCTAGTTTTCGCGAGACCCAGTACTTC
TRBV7-2	many	-	TRBJ2-6	CASDPSGANVLTF	TGTGCCAGTGATCCCTCTGGGGCCAACGTCCTGACTTTC
TRBV12-3/TRBV12-4	few	-	TRBJ1-2	CASSWAVGTSNYGYTF	TGTGCCAGCAGTTGGGCGGTGGGGACTTCTAACTATGGCTACACCTTC